This TCR beta chain was recovered during a study of T cell responses to AZD1222 COVID-19 vaccine. Repertoires were generated with immunoSEQ multiplex PCR, while TCRdb's copy carries only in-frame clones and drops some. The table has about 69,000 clones, approximately 87% seen once; the top ten hold around a quarter. Germline CDR1 and CDR2: SQVTM and ANQGSEA. Trimming cost V 5 bases and J 0 bases, with 14 bases left between them. This CDR3 region has 15 residues. V and J are TRBV29-1 and TRBJ2-1; D ambiguous. The sequenced sample was peripheral blood, obtained 28 days after the second AZD1222 dose. This clonotype was sampled from an adult who received the AZD1222 COVID-19 vaccine. CDR3 sequence (DNA): TGCAGCGTTTGTTTCCCGGGCCTCTCCTACAATGAGCAGTTCTTC. The encoded protein is CSVCFPGLSYNEQFF.